This T cell receptor (beta chain) comes out of a study of human T cells and chemical hapten exposure. Turning to the study itself: Sensitization was performed using 2% DPC on an approximately 2 cm by approximately 2 cm upper inner arm skin site.

Comment on this clonotype: Its cognate antigen is unknown.

One entry per CDR3 protein, called by TCRdb with MiXCR from the RACE reads. This sample yields a few hundred thousand distinct CDR3 sequences, of which around 5.5% are seen a single time; around 8.6% belongs to the top ten. Time point meaning: pre-sensitization, week 0. Treatment: therapeutic diphenylcyclopropenone sensitization with weekly scalp DPC. Blood, whole and unfractionated, served as the source for total RNA extraction. General observations from the study: Expanded TCR counts at PT1 went up together with patch test score, a positive correlation.

CDR1 is LGHDT, CDR2 YNNKEL, per germline (reference sequence). CDR3 size: 15 residues. V was shortened by 5 bases and J by 11 bases, with 19 bases between the two germline ends. This TCR was recovered from a woman aged 18-30 years with alopecia areata. Some clones in this sample may be carry-over from other donors' samples. The genes are TRBV3-1 and TRBJ1-6, with D possibly matching TRBD1 (6 bases). The specimen comprised whole blood, sampled in connection with sensitization to the hapten diphenylcyclopropenone (DPC). CDR3 amino acids: CASSAPTGYGAPLHF. CDR3 sequence (DNA): TGTGCCAGCAGCGCCCCAACAGGGTATGGCGCACCCCTCCACTTT.